These 23 T cell receptor beta chains share one sample of origin, sequenced in a study of technical replicates of blood from four donors (dated by TCRdb to about 2017). Libraries were made using the immunoSEQ multiplex PCR assay. TCRdb holds this immuneACCESS table with in-frame rearrangements only. Some clones are missing; in checked studies, unresolved V genes explain under half, and the rest has no known cause. The sample data list approximately 100,000 clones, and approximately 95% of these were observed just once. 0.2% to 0.25% of the sample rests with the top ten. Specimen: T cells isolated from PBMCs. The source is a human donor in good health.

The V gene is TRBV4-2, the J gene TRBJ2-7, with 10 nucleotides matching TRBD1. Germline V lookup: CDR1 LGHNA, CDR2 YNFKEQ. The CDR3 runs to 15 residues. Trimming removed 1 base from V and 2 bases from J; junction bases left unmatched: 2. The CDR3 bases are TGTGCCAGCAGCCAAGTCGGACAGGGGGCCTACGAGCAGTACTTC. It translates to CASSQVGQGAYEQYF.

This sequence joins TRBV10-3 and TRBJ2-7; a possible D gene is TRBD1 (6 bases). Germline V gene sequence: CDR1 ENHRY, CDR2 SYGVKD. V lost 10 bases, J lost 4 bases, and 17 bases lay in between. There are 13 residues in the CDR3. DNA for the CDR3: TGTGCCACCGGACAGACGACGGGATACGAGCAGTACTTC. The encoded protein is CATGQTTGYEQYF.

V is TRBV4-1 and J is TRBJ2-2; 9 positions agree with TRBD2. CDR1 and CDR2 (germline): MGHRA, YSYEKL. The J segment lost 4 bases and the V segment lost 3 bases, leaving 9 bases of the junction unmatched. The CDR3 totals 17 residues. The CDR3 loop is CASSHINTAGGTGELFF. In nucleotides, the CDR3 is TGCGCCAGCAGCCATATTAATACAGCGGGAGGCACCGGGGAGCTGTTTTTT.

The gene calls are TRBV2 and TRBJ2-4; 9 nucleotides line up with TRBD2. The CDR3 covers 15 residues. J was trimmed by 15 bases and V by 2 bases; bases with no gene match: 14. CDR1 is SNHLY and CDR2 is FYNNEI in the germline V gene. CDR3 coding DNA: TGTGCCAGCAGTGAAACGCCGGAAGTCAGCGGGGGGTCGTACTTC. Translation gives CASSETPEVSGGSYF. The whole variable domain, filled in from reference TRBV2 and TRBJ2-4, reads EPEVTQTPSHQVTQMGQEVILRCVPISNHLYFYWYRQILGQKVEFLVSFYNNEISEKSEIFDDQFSVERPDGSNFTLKIRSTKLEDSAMYFCASSETPEVSGGSYFGAGTRLSVL.

The chain uses TRBV9 and TRBJ2-2, with a weak D call TRBD1 (6 bases). Trimming shortened V by 8 bases and J by 0 bases, and 20 bases separated the two germline ends. CDR3 length: 17 residues. Per germline, CDR1 SGDLS and CDR2 YYNGEE. The CDR3 sequence: CASTTTPGASNTGELFF. Here the CDR3 DNA reads TGTGCCAGTACCACGACACCAGGGGCGTCGAACACCGGGGAGCTGTTTTTT.

The CDR3 DNA is TGTGCCAGCAGCTTGGGGCAGGCTACGCCGAACACTGAAGCTTTCTTT. This codes for CASSLGQATPNTEAFF. This rearrangement joins TRBV5-4 to TRBJ1-1; no clear D gene. The CDR3 totals 16 residues. The V and J ends lost 0 bases and 1 base respectively, with 13 bases between them. Germline CDR1 is SGHNT and CDR2 is YYREEE (reference sequence).

The chain recombines TRBV19 with TRBJ1-2; no clear D gene. Germline-derived CDR1 and CDR2 are LNHDA and SQIVND (reference sequence). The CDR3 spans 13 residues. Trimming took off 6 bases at V and 3 bases at J, with 11 bases between the two ends. The CDR3 sequence: CASRVIQDYGYTF. As DNA, the CDR3 is TGTGCCAGTAGGGTTATTCAGGACTATGGCTACACCTTC.

DNA for the CDR3: TGTGCCAGCAGTGATAGCGGGGGGGCCTACAATGAGCAGTTCTTC. Protein product: CASSDSGGAYNEQFF. V and J are TRBV2 and TRBJ2-1; 11 bases fit TRBD2. Trimming removed 3 bases from V and 2 bases from J; junction bases left unmatched: 0. Germline CDR1 reads SNHLY; CDR2 reads FYNNEI. This CDR3 is built from 15 residues.

The rearrangement joins TRBV5-1 to TRBJ2-7; 7 bases line up with TRBD2. The germline V gene encodes CDR1 SGHRS and CDR2 YFSETQ. CDR3 length: 15 residues. V was clipped by 4 bases and J by 2 bases; unmatched bases: 9. The CDR3 loop reads CASSDGRRGTYEQYF. The CDR3 nucleotides read TGCGCCAGCAGCGACGGGAGGCGGGGCACCTACGAGCAGTACTTC.

The chain is built from TRBV10-3 and TRBJ2-7; TRBD1 agrees at 7 bases. In germline, CDR1 is ENHRY, CDR2 SYGVKD. The ends lost 10 bases at V and 2 bases at J; junction bases unmatched: 17. The CDR3 consists of 16 residues. The CDR3 is CATINNRGIRTYEQYF. The CDR3, as DNA: TGTGCCACAATTAACAACAGGGGTATCAGGACCTACGAGCAGTACTTC.

The V call is TRBV29-1, the J call TRBJ2-1; D is possibly TRBD1 (5 bases). V was shortened by 7 bases and J by 8 bases, with 15 bases between the two germline ends. CDR1 is SQVTM and CDR2 is ANQGSEA in the germline V gene. The CDR3 is 12 amino acids. The CDR3 DNA is TGCAGCGCCCCCAGGGCTTATGATGAGCAGTTCTTC. The encoded protein is CSAPRAYDEQFF.

This clone was seen once. The chain combines TRBV19 with TRBJ2-3; TRBD2 agrees at 9 bases. The CDR3 contains 16 residues. Germline trimming cut 5 bases from V and 3 bases from J; bases unmatched to any gene: 9. Germline CDR1 and CDR2: LNHDA and SQIVND (reference sequence). CDR3 in amino acids: CASSPHSGGGTDTQYF. The CDR3 bases are TGTGCCAGTAGTCCCCATAGCGGGGGAGGGACAGATACGCAGTATTTT.

The rearrangement uses TRBV5-4 and TRBJ2-3, with 9 bases that match TRBD2. Per the germline V gene, CDR1 is SGHNT and CDR2 is YYREEE (reference sequence). The CDR3 totals 18 residues. V gave up 0 bases and J gave up 6 bases; unmatched junction bases: 14. The CDR3 loop reads CASSLGPRGSGGSDTQYF. For the CDR3, the DNA is TGTGCCAGCAGCTTGGGACCCCGGGGTAGCGGGGGCTCGGATACGCAGTATTTT.

CDR3 region: CASSQIRTDSNYGYTF. CDR3 bases: TGCGCCAGCAGCCAAATTCGGACGGACTCTAACTATGGCTACACCTTC. The rearrangement joins TRBV4-1 to TRBJ1-2, with D unclear. The germline CDR1 and CDR2 sequences are MGHRA and YSYEKL. The V gene lost 2 bases and the J gene lost 0 bases, with 13 bases spanning the gap. This CDR3 comprises 16 residues.

The chain combines TRBV9 with TRBJ2-3, with no clear D. Germline-derived CDR1 and CDR2 are SGDLS and YYNGEE. The V end was cut by 4 bases, the J end by 0 bases, with 18 bases between. The CDR3 is 17 amino acids. The CDR3 is CASSPNLYASSTDTQYF. CDR3 DNA: TGTGCCAGCAGCCCTAACCTTTACGCTTCTAGCACAGATACGCAGTATTTT.

V and J are TRBV7-9 and TRBJ1-1; D may be TRBD1 (5 bases). CDR1 and CDR2 from the germline V gene are SEHNR and FQNEAQ (reference sequence). V lost 1 base, J lost 7 bases, and 16 bases lay in between. This CDR3 is built from 15 residues. The CDR3 is CASSLDGGTLFEAFF. CDR3 bases: TGTGCCAGCAGCTTAGACGGGGGGACCTTATTTGAAGCTTTCTTT. Full variable domain (missing parts from reference TRBV7-9 and TRBJ1-1): DTGVSQNPRHKITKRGQNVTFRCDPISEHNRLYWYRQTLGQGPEFLTYFQNEAQLEKSRLLSDRFSAERPKGSFSTLEIQRTEQGDSAMYLCASSLDGGTLFEAFFGQGTRLTVV.

The chain combines TRBV28 with TRBJ2-5; D is unclear. V lost 2 bases, J lost 2 bases, and 12 bases lay in between. CDR3 size: 15 residues. Germline loops: CDR1 MDHEN, CDR2 SYDVKM. The CDR3 DNA sequence: TGTGCCAGCAGTTTACCGGTAACCCCACAAGAGACCCAGTACTTC. It codes for CASSLPVTPQETQYF.

The count of this clone is one. The chain uses TRBV10-1 and TRBJ2-5; TRBD1 matches 10 bases. Germline-derived CDR1 and CDR2 are WNHNN and SYGVQD (reference sequence). CDR3 size: 13 residues. J gave up 4 bases and V 8 bases, and 4 bases lay outside the gene matches. The CDR3 nucleotides read TGCGCCAGCGGGAGGACAGGGGGAGAGACCCAGTACTTC. Its translation is CASGRTGGETQYF.

The J gene is TRBJ2-7, the V gene TRBV19, with no clear D. Trimming left V 5 bases short and J 0 bases short, with 11 bases between. CDR1 and CDR2 (germline): LNHDA, SQIVND (reference sequence). The CDR3 sequence is 14 residues long. The CDR3 here is CASSPRRSSYEQYF. The DNA of the CDR3 is TGTGCCAGTAGTCCACGCCGGAGCTCCTACGAGCAGTACTTC. Full variable domain (missing parts from reference TRBV19 and TRBJ2-7): DGGITQSPKYLFRKEGQNVTLSCEQNLNHDAMYWYRQDPGQGLRLIYYSQIVNDFQKGDIAEGYSVSREKKESFPLTVTSAQKNPTAFYLCASSPRRSSYEQYFGPGTRLTVT.

V is TRBV2 and J is TRBJ1-5, with 7 bases that match TRBD1. Germline V lookup: CDR1 SNHLY, CDR2 FYNNEI. V shed 8 bases and J 4 bases; nucleotides not matched to a gene: 8. There are 14 residues in the CDR3. CDR3 region: CASRSNRGNQPQHF. CDR3 nucleotides: TGTGCCAGCCGTTCTAACAGGGGTAATCAGCCCCAGCATTTT.

The chain joins TRBV5-1 to TRBJ2-1; D perhaps matches TRBD2 (6 bases). V lost 4 bases to trimming and J lost 6 bases, with 17 bases between them. CDR3 length equals 15 residues. Per germline, CDR1 SGHRS and CDR2 YFSETQ. CDR3 region: CASSHRYPGVNEQFF. Written as DNA, the CDR3 is TGCGCCAGCAGCCATCGGTATCCGGGAGTCAATGAGCAGTTCTTC.

The rearrangement links TRBV27 to TRBJ2-1; no definite D call. Trimming stripped 3 bases from V and 3 bases from J, with 12 bases between. The CDR3 has 15 residues. CDR1 and CDR2 from the germline V gene are MNHEY and SMNVEV (reference sequence). This CDR3 is CASSFFGLGYNEQFF. CDR3 nucleotide sequence: TGTGCCAGCAGTTTTTTTGGTCTCGGCTACAATGAGCAGTTCTTC.

The chain's CDR3 is CASSFRGTRGEQFF. CDR3 DNA sequence: TGCGCCAGCAGCTTTAGGGGGACCCGCGGTGAGCAGTTCTTC. The V gene is TRBV5-1, the J gene TRBJ2-1, with D possibly TRBD1 on 6 matching bases. The V gene lost 2 bases and the J gene lost 9 bases, with 15 bases spanning the gap. CDR1 SGHRS and CDR2 YFSETQ come from the germline V gene. The CDR3 is made up of 14 amino acids.